What follows are 27 T cell receptor beta chains derived from one specimen sequenced in a study of spatial heterogeneity in lung cancer. For these TCRs, the target antigens are not known. Whole-study findings and limits: Expanded intratumoral alpha and beta TCR counts tracked tumor mutation counts.

Time point reported: sample taken at primary tumor resection. MiXCR was run by TCRdb on the 5' RACE reads, yielding one entry per CDR3 protein. Among around 95,000 distinct CDR3 sequences listed, about 4.4% were seen once. The sequencing here drew on lung tumor tissue, taken at surgery. All receptors derive from a male donor with early-stage non-small cell lung cancer.

This clonotype was seen ten or more times. The chain couples TRBV20-1 to TRBJ2-7; no firm D call. Between the trimmed V and J ends, which lost 0 bases and 2 bases, there was a span of 11 bases. Germline values: CDR1 DFQATT, CDR2 SNEGSKA (reference sequence). The CDR3 loop spans 14 amino acids. CDR3 nucleotides: TGCAGTGCTAGAGATCTGAGCCACCCCTACGAGCAGTACTTC. This sequence encodes CSARDLSHPYEQYF.

A note on this clonotype: This may come from a read error, since a much larger clone is one base off. V and J are TRBV6-5 and TRBJ1-1; D is unclear. The CDR3 loop spans 14 amino acids. Deletions cut 0 bases from V and 5 bases from J, with 10 bases between. Germline V CDR1 and CDR2: MNHEY, SVGAGI. The CDR3 coding sequence is TGTGCCAGCAGTTACTCTTACGCACAGACTGAAGCTTTCTTT. This codes for CASSYSYAQTEAFF.

This clonotype was observed many times. The chain couples TRBV27 to TRBJ2-5; D is uncertain. The V end lost 6 bases, the J end lost 5 bases, and 13 bases lay between the germline ends. This CDR3 spans 13 amino acids. Germline V gene lookup returns CDR1 MNHEY and CDR2 SMNVEV (reference sequence). The CDR3 DNA follows: TGTGCCAGCAGCCTACTCTCGGAGGAGACCCAGTACTTC. Amino acids: CASSLLSEETQYF.

Points on this clonotype: A much more abundant neighbour one base away suggests this may be a read error. The chain employs TRBV27 and TRBJ2-1; D is undetermined. Trimming shortened V by 5 bases and J by 4 bases, and 9 bases separated the two germline ends. The germline V gene has CDR1 MNHEY and CDR2 SMNVEV (reference sequence). The CDR3 runs 13 residues. In DNA, the CDR3 is TGTGCCAGCAGTCCCGTTCTATACAATGAGCAGTTCTTC. Amino acids: CASSPVLYNEQFF.

This clonotype occurred many times. The chain combines TRBV5-6 with TRBJ1-2; D unresolved. The CDR3 has 13 residues. Germline V lookup: CDR1 SGHDT, CDR2 YYEEEE. Trimming cost V 0 bases and J 6 bases, with 9 bases left between them. CDR3 coding DNA: TGTGCCAGCAGCTTGGTTCGAGCCCATGGCTACACCTTC. This translates into CASSLVRAHGYTF.

This clonotype occurred many times. The chain recombines TRBV5-1 with TRBJ2-7; possibly TRBD1 for D (5 bases). In germline, CDR1 is SGHRS, CDR2 YFSETQ. Trimming removed 2 bases from V and 2 bases from J, with 11 bases in between. This CDR3 comprises 14 residues. The DNA for the CDR3 is TGCGCCAGCAGCTTTGACAGTACGACCTACGAGCAGTACTTC. Residues: CASSFDSTTYEQYF.

The rearrangement uses TRBV2 and TRBJ2-7, with 7 nucleotides matching TRBD1. Germline V lookup: CDR1 SNHLY, CDR2 FYNNEI. The CDR3 is made up of 14 amino acids. J gave up 3 bases and V 8 bases, and 10 bases lay outside the gene matches. The CDR3 coding sequence is TGTGCCAGCCTCCGGGACAGAGAACTCTACGAGCAGTACTTC. Its translation is CASLRDRELYEQYF.

This clonotype turned up a few times. The chain employs TRBV7-9 and TRBJ1-1; maybe TRBD1 (5 bases). V shed 4 bases and J shed 6 bases, with 12 bases lying between them. CDR1 is SEHNR and CDR2 is FQNEAQ in the germline V gene (reference sequence). The CDR3 runs to 13 residues. The CDR3 spells CASSSPREAEAFF. In DNA form, the CDR3 reads TGTGCCAGCAGCTCTCCCAGGGAAGCTGAAGCTTTCTTT. Supplemented by reference TRBV7-9 and TRBJ1-1, the full variable domain reads DTGVSQNPRHKITKRGQNVTFRCDPISEHNRLYWYRQTLGQGPEFLTYFQNEAQLEKSRLLSDRFSAERPKGSFSTLEIQRTEQGDSAMYLCASSSPREAEAFFGQGTRLTVV.

Many counts were recorded for this clonotype. This chain links TRBV6-1 with TRBJ2-1; D call uncertain. Germline CDR1 MNHNS, CDR2 SASEGT. The CDR3 loop spans 12 amino acids. Trimming pared 8 bases from V and 4 bases from J, leaving 9 bases between. The CDR3 DNA reads TGTGCCAGCGGGCCCCCTTACAATGAGCAGTTCTTC. Translating it yields CASGPPYNEQFF.

The J gene is TRBJ1-1, the V gene TRBV18; D gene unclear. Trimming took off 2 bases at V and 2 bases at J, with 9 bases between the two ends. The CDR3 loop spans 14 amino acids. Germline V gene lookup returns CDR1 KGHSH and CDR2 LQKENI. DNA of the CDR3: TGTGCCAGCTCACCAGTGAGTATCAACACTGAAGCTTTCTTT. This gives the protein CASSPVSINTEAFF. The full variable domain, rest sourced from reference TRBV18 and TRBJ1-1, is NAGVMQNPRHLVRRRGQEARLRCSPMKGHSHVYWYRQLPEEGLKFMVYLQKENIIDESGMPKERFSAEFPKEGPSILRIQQVVRGDSAAYFCASSPVSINTEAFFGQGTRLTVV.

This clonotype was recorded a few times. This sequence joins TRBV5-1 and TRBJ1-1; D possibly corresponds to TRBD1 (6 bases). This CDR3 is 16 amino acids long. Germline V CDR1 and CDR2: SGHRS, YFSETQ. The V end was cut by 4 bases, the J end by 3 bases, with 19 bases between. The CDR3 DNA sequence: TGCGCCAGCAGCCAACTGCCGGGGGCCGGGGACACTGAAGCTTTCTTT. Translation gives CASSQLPGAGDTEAFF. Full variable domain (rest looked up from reference TRBV5-1 and TRBJ1-1): KAGVTQTPRYLIKTRGQQVTLSCSPISGHRSVSWYQQTPGQGLQFLFEYFSETQRNKGNFPGRFSGRQFSNSRSEMNVSTLELGDSALYLCASSQLPGAGDTEAFFGQGTRLTVV.

The chain combines TRBV20-1 with TRBJ2-3, with 8 bases fitting TRBD2. This CDR3 is 14 amino acids long. Losses at the gene ends were 6 bases for V and 2 bases for J; bases not matched to a gene: 7. In germline, CDR1 is DFQATT, CDR2 SNEGSKA (reference sequence). This chain's CDR3 is CSARLASTTDTQYF. CDR3 DNA sequence: TGCAGTGCAAGACTAGCGTCTACCACAGATACGCAGTATTTT.

The V gene is TRBV3-1, the J gene TRBJ2-5, with unresolved D. Trimming pared 2 bases from V and 2 bases from J, leaving 6 bases between. Per germline, CDR1 LGHDT and CDR2 YNNKEL (reference sequence). This CDR3 comprises 13 residues. CDR3 amino acids: CASSQYQQETQYF. In DNA, the CDR3 is TGTGCCAGCAGCCAATACCAGCAAGAGACCCAGTACTTC.

A few counts support this clonotype. The rearrangement uses TRBV11-3 and TRBJ2-3, with a weak D call TRBD1 (6 bases). Trimming removed 5 bases from V and 3 bases from J, with 12 bases in between. This CDR3 has 14 amino acids. Germline values: CDR1 SGHNT, CDR2 YENEEA. CDR3 coding DNA: TGTGCCAGCAGCCCCCGGACAGAAACAGATACGCAGTATTTT. Its protein product is CASSPRTETDTQYF. The variable domain in full, with the rest retrieved from reference TRBV11-3 and TRBJ2-3, is EAGVVQSPRYKIIEKKQPVAFWCNPISGHNTLYWYLQNLGQGPELLIRYENEEAVDDSQLPKDRFSAERLKGVDSTLKIQPAELGDSAVYLCASSPRTETDTQYFGPGTRLTVL.

In this sample, this clonotype turned up many times. As DNA, the CDR3 is TGCGCCAGCAGCTGGGACAGTTGGAATGAGCAGTTCTTC. Translation: CASSWDSWNEQFF. The chain couples TRBV5-1 to TRBJ2-1; 7 nucleotides align to TRBD1. The CDR3 is made up of 13 amino acids. Germline V lookup: CDR1 SGHRS, CDR2 YFSETQ. The V and J ends lost 3 bases and 7 bases, in that order; junction bases with no gene match: 4.

This clonotype was detected many times. This chain uses TRBV6-5 with TRBJ2-7, with 7 bases fitting TRBD1. Germline CDR1 reads MNHEY; CDR2 reads SVGAGI. Trimming removed 5 bases from V and 6 bases from J; junction bases left unmatched: 16. This CDR3 spans 16 amino acids. The CDR3, as DNA: TGTGCCAGCAGTCCCAAGACCGGGACAGTTCTCCGCGAGCAGTACTTC. Its protein is CASSPKTGTVLREQYF.

This clonotype was detected only a few times. The chain has TRBV5-5 and TRBJ2-5; D is undetermined. Per the germline V gene, CDR1 is SGHKS and CDR2 is YYEKEE (reference sequence). V dropped 2 bases and J dropped 5 bases, with 16 bases sitting between them. CDR3 size: 15 residues. The CDR3 bases are TGTGCCAGCAGCTTTGGTCCCGATCTGTCGGAGACCCAGTACTTC. Translated, it gives CASSFGPDLSETQYF. The variable domain in full, completed from reference TRBV5-5 and TRBJ2-5, reads DAGVTQSPTHLIKTRGQQVTLRCSPISGHKSVSWYQQVLGQGPQFIFQYYEKEERGRGNFPDRFSARQFPNYSSELNVNALLLGDSALYLCASSFGPDLSETQYFGPGTRLLVL.

This clonotype occurred many times. The chain employs TRBV20-1 and TRBJ2-3; D is perhaps TRBD1 or TRBD2 (6 bases each). The CDR3 spans 16 residues. V lost 6 bases and J 0 bases, leaving 19 bases between the germline ends. CDR1 DFQATT and CDR2 SNEGSKA come from the germline V gene (reference sequence). The CDR3 region is CSATQGGQLSTDTQYF. CDR3 DNA: TGCAGTGCCACGCAAGGGGGGCAGCTTAGCACAGATACGCAGTATTTT.

This clonotype was detected a few times. The chain uses TRBV27 and TRBJ2-7; possible D gene TRBD2, 6 bases. Germline CDR1 and CDR2: MNHEY and SMNVEV (reference sequence). The CDR3 loop spans 12 amino acids. With 5 bases removed from V and 7 bases from J, the gap between germline ends came to 12 bases. In nucleotides, the CDR3 is TGTGCCAGCAGTCCCAGCCGGGGGGAGCAGTACTTC. Its translation: CASSPSRGEQYF.

This clonotype was detected a few times. In nucleotides, the CDR3 is TGTGCCAGCAGCCCGCGGACAGGGGGAGGCGAGACCCAGTACTTC. Translated, it gives CASSPRTGGGETQYF. The chain couples TRBV11-1 to TRBJ2-5; 10 nucleotides agree with TRBD1. V lost 5 bases, J lost 5 bases, and 8 bases stayed unmatched. This CDR3 has 15 residues. Germline V lookup: CDR1 SGHAT, CDR2 FQDESV (reference sequence).

This clonotype has at least ten counts. CDR3 protein: CASSRLQPSYEQYF. The DNA of the CDR3 is TGTGCCAGCAGCCGACTACAACCTTCCTACGAGCAGTACTTC. J is TRBJ2-7 and V is TRBV6-2 or TRBV6-3; possible D gene TRBD2, 5 bases. V was trimmed by 6 bases and J by 1 base, leaving 13 bases between them. Per germline, CDR1 MNHEY and CDR2 SVGEGT. The CDR3 has 14 amino acids.

This clonotype was detected ten times or more. The chain carries TRBV5-5 and TRBJ2-5, with D hard to call. Germline assignment: CDR1 SGHKS and CDR2 YYEKEE (reference sequence). The CDR3 extends over 15 amino acids. V gave up 4 bases and J gave up 0 bases, with 13 bases separating them. CDR3 coding DNA: TGTGCCAGCAGCCTCACCTCCCTGTACCAAGAGACCCAGTACTTC. Its translation is CASSLTSLYQETQYF.

This clonotype was seen a handful of times. At one end the junction does not follow the germline gene, possibly because of a read error. DNA for the CDR3: TGTGCCAGCAGCCCCACAGGGGTTTCGGATTTC. It encodes CASSPTGVSDF. The chain joins TRBV7-9 to TRBJ2-7; 7 bases are shared with TRBD1. Germline CDR1 SEHNR, CDR2 FQNEAQ (reference sequence). This CDR3 has 11 residues.

This clonotype came up many times. This rearrangement joins TRBV25-1 to TRBJ2-5; D is possibly TRBD1 (6 bases). Germline-derived CDR1 and CDR2 are MGHDK and SYGVNS. Deletions cut 4 bases from V and 1 base from J, with 10 bases between. The CDR3 spans 14 residues. In nucleotides, the CDR3 is TGTGCCAGCAGTGCCAGGACAGCCCAAGAGACCCAGTACTTC. It translates to CASSARTAQETQYF.

This clonotype appeared many times. The chain has TRBV20-1 and TRBJ2-5; D is perhaps TRBD2 (5 bases). V was cut by 1 base and J by 4 bases, with 13 bases left in between. The CDR3 has 14 residues. CDR1 and CDR2 from the germline V gene are DFQATT and SNEGSKA (reference sequence). The CDR3 spells CSARAHVAGETQYF. CDR3 sequence (DNA): TGCAGTGCTAGAGCACATGTGGCGGGAGAGACCCAGTACTTC.

The chain carries TRBV29-1 and TRBJ2-5, with no clear D. Germline assignment: CDR1 SQVTM and CDR2 ANQGSEA. V was cut by 5 bases and J by 0 bases, with 7 bases left in between. CDR3 length: 12 residues. The CDR3 reads CSVSRNQETQYF. CDR3 nucleotides: TGCAGCGTTTCCAGAAACCAAGAGACCCAGTACTTC.

In this sample, this clonotype turned up many times. The V gene is TRBV5-1, the J gene TRBJ2-2; 8 bases are shared with TRBD1. The CDR3 has 15 amino acids. V shed 4 bases and J 7 bases; nucleotides not matched to a gene: 9. Germline CDR1 and CDR2: SGHRS and YFSETQ. The CDR3 is CASSLPQGAGGELFF. The DNA of the CDR3 is TGCGCCAGCAGCCTCCCTCAGGGGGCAGGCGGGGAGCTGTTTTTT.